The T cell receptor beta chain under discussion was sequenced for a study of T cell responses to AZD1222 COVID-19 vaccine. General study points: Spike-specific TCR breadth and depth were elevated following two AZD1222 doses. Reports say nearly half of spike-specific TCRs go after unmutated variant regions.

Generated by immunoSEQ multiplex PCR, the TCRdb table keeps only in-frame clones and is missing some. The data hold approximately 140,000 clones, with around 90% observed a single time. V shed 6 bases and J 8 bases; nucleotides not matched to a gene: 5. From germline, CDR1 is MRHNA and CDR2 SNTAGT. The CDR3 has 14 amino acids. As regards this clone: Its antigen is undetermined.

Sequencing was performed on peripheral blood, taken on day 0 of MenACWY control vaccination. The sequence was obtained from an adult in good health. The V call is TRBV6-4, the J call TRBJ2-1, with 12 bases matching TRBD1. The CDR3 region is CASSPGQGAYEQFF. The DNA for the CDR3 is TGTGCCAGCAGCCCGGGACAGGGGGCCTATGAGCAGTTCTTC.